This passage covers 7 T cell receptor beta chains from one sample sequenced in a study of blood T cells in healthy people across ages. Combining a sample-barcoded 5' primer with a J-beta primer mix, a second PCR ran for roughly 6 to 12 cycles. TCRdb re-called the 5' RACE reads with MiXCR, one entry per CDR3 protein. The data contain some 1.4 million distinct CDR3 sequences, roughly 45% of them singletons. Material: blood. These receptors originate from a woman younger than 30 in good health.

CDR3 DNA: TGTGCCAGCAGCCCTGGACAGATAGGTTTGACCTATGGCTACACCTTC. Protein: CASSPGQIGLTYGYTF. The V and J genes are TRBV11-1 and TRBJ1-2, with D perhaps matching TRBD1 (6 bases). V shed 5 bases and J shed 4 bases, with 20 bases lying between them. This CDR3 comprises 16 residues. The germline gives CDR1 SGHAT, CDR2 FQDESV (reference sequence).

The chain joins TRBV10-3 to TRBJ1-1; D not certain. V dropped 10 bases and J dropped 1 base, with 16 bases sitting between them. This CDR3 has 14 residues. From germline, CDR1 is ENHRY and CDR2 SYGVKD. CDR3 sequence: CATGPLVENTEAFF. DNA of the CDR3: TGTGCCACCGGACCCCTCGTTGAGAACACTGAAGCTTTCTTT.

The table lists this clonotype with a few counts. V is TRBV10-3 and J is TRBJ2-3, with TRBD2 matching 14 bases. Losses at the gene ends were 6 bases for V and 5 bases for J; bases not matched to a gene: 4. The CDR3 has 15 amino acids. Per germline, CDR1 ENHRY and CDR2 SYGVKD. The CDR3 DNA reads as TGTGCCATCAGAGGGACTAGCGGGGGTATAGATACGCAGTATTTT. Encoded protein: CAIRGTSGGIDTQYF.

As to this clonotype: Possible read error: a much larger clone is one base away. This chain connects TRBV27 to TRBJ2-1, with 7 nucleotides matching TRBD1. V was clipped by 5 bases and J by 13 bases; unmatched bases: 11. The CDR3 has 13 amino acids. Germline V gene data show CDR1 as MNHEY and CDR2 as SMNVEV (reference sequence). This CDR3 is CASSPQGKETQFF. The CDR3 region has the DNA TGTGCCAGCAGTCCACAGGGGAAGGAGACCCAGTTCTTC.

As concerns this clonotype: At one boundary the junction diverges from the germline segment, which might be a read error. This chain connects TRBV27 to TRBJ2-1, with a tentative D call TRBD1 (5 bases). The CDR3 totals 13 residues. Looked up from germline, CDR1 is MNHEY and CDR2 is SMNVEV (reference sequence). The CDR3 sequence: CDSRARWNNEQFF. The CDR3 nucleotides read TGTGACAGCAGGGCTCGATGGAACAATGAGCAGTTCTTC.

In its sample, this clonotype was seen a few times. The rearrangement uses TRBV7-9 and TRBJ2-1; 10 bases match TRBD1. This CDR3 comprises 17 residues. The germline V gene has CDR1 SEHNR and CDR2 FQNEAQ (reference sequence). The junction had 11 bases not matched to a gene; V was cut back by 2 bases and J by 7 bases. CDR3: CASSLKRGTGVSNEQFF. CDR3 nucleotide sequence: TGTGCCAGCAGCTTAAAGAGGGGGACAGGGGTATCAAATGAGCAGTTCTTC.

This clonotype has a handful of counts. This chain joins TRBV20-1 and TRBJ2-3; D may be TRBD1 or TRBD2 (5 bases each). The CDR3 loop spans 14 amino acids. Between the trimmed V and J ends, which lost 3 bases and 0 bases, there was a span of 10 bases. The V gene's germline CDR1 is DFQATT and CDR2 SNEGSKA (reference sequence). DNA of the CDR3: TGCAGTGCTAGTGGGGGAGTTAGCACAGATACGCAGTATTTT. Its translation is CSASGGVSTDTQYF.